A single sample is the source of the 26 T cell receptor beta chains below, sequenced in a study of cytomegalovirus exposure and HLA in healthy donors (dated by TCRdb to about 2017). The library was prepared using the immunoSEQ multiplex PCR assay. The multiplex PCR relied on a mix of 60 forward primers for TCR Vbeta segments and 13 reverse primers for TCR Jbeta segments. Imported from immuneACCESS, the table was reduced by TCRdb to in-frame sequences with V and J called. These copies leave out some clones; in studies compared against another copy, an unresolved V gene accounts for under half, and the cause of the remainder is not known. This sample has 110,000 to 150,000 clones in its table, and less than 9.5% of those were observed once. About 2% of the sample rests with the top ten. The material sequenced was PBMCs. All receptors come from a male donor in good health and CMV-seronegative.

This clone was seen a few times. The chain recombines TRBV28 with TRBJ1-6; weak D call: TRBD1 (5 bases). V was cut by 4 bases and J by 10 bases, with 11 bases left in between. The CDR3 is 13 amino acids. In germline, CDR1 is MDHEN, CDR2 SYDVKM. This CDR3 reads CASSSRVHSPLHF. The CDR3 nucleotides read TGTGCCAGCAGTTCCAGGGTGCACTCACCCCTCCACTTT.

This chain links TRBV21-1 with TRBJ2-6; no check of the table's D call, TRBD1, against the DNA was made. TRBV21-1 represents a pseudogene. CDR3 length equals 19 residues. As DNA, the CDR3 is TGTGCCAGCAGCACACCCCGGGACAGACTTACTTCTGGGGCCAACGTCCTGACTTTC. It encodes CASSTPRDRLTSGANVLTF.

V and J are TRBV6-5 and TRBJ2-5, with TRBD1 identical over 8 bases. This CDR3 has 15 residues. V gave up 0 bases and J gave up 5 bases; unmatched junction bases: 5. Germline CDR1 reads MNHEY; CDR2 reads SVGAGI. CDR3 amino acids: CASSYSRQGMETQYF. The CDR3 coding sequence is TGTGCCAGCAGTTACTCGAGACAGGGGATGGAGACCCAGTACTTC.

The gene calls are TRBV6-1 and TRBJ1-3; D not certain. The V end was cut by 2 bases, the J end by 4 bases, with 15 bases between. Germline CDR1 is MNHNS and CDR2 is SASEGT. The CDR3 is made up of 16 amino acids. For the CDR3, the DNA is TGTGCCAGCAGTGAAACCCGGGTCGTACGAGGAAACACCATATATTTT. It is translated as CASSETRVVRGNTIYF.

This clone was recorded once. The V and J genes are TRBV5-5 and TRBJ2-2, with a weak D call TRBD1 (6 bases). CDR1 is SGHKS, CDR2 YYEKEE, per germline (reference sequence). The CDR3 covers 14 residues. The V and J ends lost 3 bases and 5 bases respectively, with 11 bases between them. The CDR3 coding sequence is TGTGCCAGCAGCTACAGGGCAGGGACCGGGGAGCTGTTTTTT. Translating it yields CASSYRAGTGELFF.

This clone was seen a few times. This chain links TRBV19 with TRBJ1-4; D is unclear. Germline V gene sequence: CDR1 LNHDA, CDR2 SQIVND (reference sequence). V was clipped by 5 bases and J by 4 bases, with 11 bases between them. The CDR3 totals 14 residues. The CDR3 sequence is CASSQSGINEKLFF. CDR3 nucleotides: TGTGCCAGTAGTCAAAGCGGGATTAATGAAAAACTGTTTTTT.

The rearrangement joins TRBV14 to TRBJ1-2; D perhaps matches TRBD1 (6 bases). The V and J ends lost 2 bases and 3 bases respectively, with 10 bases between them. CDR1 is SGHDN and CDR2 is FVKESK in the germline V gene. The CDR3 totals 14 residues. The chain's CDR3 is CASSQISGDYGYTF. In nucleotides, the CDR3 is TGTGCCAGCAGCCAAATCTCAGGGGACTATGGCTACACCTTC. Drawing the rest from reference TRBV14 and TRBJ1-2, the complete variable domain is EAGVTQFPSHSVIEKGQTVTLRCDPISGHDNLYWYRRVMGKEIKFLLHFVKESKQDESGMPNNRFLAERTGGTYSTLKVQPAELEDSGVYFCASSQISGDYGYTFGSGTRLTVV.

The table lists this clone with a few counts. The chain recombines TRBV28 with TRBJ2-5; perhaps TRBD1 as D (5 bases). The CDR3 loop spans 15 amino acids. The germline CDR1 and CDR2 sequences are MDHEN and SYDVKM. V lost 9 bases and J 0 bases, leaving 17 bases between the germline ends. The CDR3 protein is CASGSWGTNQETQYF. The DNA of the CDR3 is TGTGCCAGTGGTAGTTGGGGCACCAACCAAGAGACCCAGTACTTC.

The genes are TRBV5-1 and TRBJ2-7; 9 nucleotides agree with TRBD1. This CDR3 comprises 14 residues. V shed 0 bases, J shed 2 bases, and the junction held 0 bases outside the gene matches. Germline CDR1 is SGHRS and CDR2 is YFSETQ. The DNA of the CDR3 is TGCGCCAGCAGCTTGGACAGGGGGCCCTACGAGCAGTACTTC. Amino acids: CASSLDRGPYEQYF.

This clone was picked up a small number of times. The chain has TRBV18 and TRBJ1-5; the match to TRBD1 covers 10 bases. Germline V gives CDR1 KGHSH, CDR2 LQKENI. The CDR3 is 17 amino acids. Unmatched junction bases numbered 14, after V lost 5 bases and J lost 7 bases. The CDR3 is CASSSLSHGQGGQPQHF. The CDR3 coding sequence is TGTGCCAGCTCATCTCTTTCACACGGACAGGGGGGACAGCCCCAGCATTTT.

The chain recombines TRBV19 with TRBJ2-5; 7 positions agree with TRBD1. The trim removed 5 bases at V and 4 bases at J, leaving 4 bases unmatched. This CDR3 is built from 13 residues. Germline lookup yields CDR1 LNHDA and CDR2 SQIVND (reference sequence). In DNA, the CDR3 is TGTGCCAGTAGTGCAGACAGGGTAGAGACCCAGTACTTC. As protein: CASSADRVETQYF.

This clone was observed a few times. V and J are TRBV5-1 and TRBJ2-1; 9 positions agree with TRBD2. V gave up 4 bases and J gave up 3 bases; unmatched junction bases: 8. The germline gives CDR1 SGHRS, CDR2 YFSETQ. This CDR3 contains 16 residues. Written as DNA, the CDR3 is TGCGCCAGCAGCCCGACCGGGACTAGCATCTACAATGAGCAGTTCTTC. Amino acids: CASSPTGTSIYNEQFF.

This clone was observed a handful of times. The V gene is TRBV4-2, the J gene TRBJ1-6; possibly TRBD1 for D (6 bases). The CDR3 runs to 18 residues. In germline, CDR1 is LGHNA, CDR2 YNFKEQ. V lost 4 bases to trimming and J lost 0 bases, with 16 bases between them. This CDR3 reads CASSRAIRGSSYNSPLHF. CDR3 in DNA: TGTGCCAGCAGCCGCGCAATCAGGGGAAGCTCCTATAATTCACCCCTCCACTTT.

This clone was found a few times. CDR3 DNA sequence: TGTGCCAGCAGCTTCCAGAGCGGTAGCTCTGGAAACACCATATATTTT. Translating it yields CASSFQSGSSGNTIYF. The V and J genes are TRBV11-2 and TRBJ1-3; D remains ambiguous. CDR3 length: 16 amino acids. Germline V gives CDR1 SGHAT, CDR2 FQNNGV. V lost 3 bases and J 0 bases, leaving 12 bases between the germline ends.

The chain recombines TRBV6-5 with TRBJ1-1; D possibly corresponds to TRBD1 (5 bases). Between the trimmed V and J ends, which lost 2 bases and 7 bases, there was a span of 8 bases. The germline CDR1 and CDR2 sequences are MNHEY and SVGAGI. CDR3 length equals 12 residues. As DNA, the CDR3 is TGTGCCAGCAGTTACGCCACAGGTGAAGCTTTCTTT. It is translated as CASSYATGEAFF.

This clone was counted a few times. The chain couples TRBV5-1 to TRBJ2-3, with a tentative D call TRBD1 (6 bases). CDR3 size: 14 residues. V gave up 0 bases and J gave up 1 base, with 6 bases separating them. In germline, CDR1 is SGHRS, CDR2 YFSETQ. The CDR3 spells CASSLDRGTDTQYF. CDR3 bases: TGCGCCAGCAGCTTGGACAGGGGCACAGATACGCAGTATTTT.

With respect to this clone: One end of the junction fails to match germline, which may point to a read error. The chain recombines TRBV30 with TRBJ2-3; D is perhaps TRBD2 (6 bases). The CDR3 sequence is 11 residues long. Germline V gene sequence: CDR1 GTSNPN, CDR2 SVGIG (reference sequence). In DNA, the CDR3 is TGTGCCCGGAGGAGGGCAGATACGCAGTATTTT. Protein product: CARRRADTQYF. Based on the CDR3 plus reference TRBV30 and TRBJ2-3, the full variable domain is SQTIHQWPATLVQPVGSPLSLECTVEGTSNPNLYWYRQAAGRGLQLLFYSVGIGQISSEVPQNLSASRPQDRQFILSSKKLLLSDSGFYLCARRRADTQYFGPGTRLTVL.

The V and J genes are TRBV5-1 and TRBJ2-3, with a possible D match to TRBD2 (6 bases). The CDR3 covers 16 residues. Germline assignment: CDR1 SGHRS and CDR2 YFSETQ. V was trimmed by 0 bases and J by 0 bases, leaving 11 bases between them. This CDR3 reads CASSLGSAGSTDTQYF. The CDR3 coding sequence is TGCGCCAGCAGCTTGGGTTCCGCGGGGAGCACAGATACGCAGTATTTT.

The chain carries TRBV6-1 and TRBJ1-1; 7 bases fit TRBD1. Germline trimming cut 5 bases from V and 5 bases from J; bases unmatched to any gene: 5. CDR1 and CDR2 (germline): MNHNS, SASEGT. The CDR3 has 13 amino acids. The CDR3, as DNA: TGTGCCAGCAGTCTTGACAGGGATACTGAAGCTTTCTTT. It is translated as CASSLDRDTEAFF.

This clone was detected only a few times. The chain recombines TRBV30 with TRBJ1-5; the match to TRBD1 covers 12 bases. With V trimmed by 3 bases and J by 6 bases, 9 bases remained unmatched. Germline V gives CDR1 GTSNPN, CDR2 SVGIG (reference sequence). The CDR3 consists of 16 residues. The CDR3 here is CAWRKRDRGPGQPQHF. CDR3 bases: TGTGCCTGGAGGAAGCGGGACAGGGGGCCGGGTCAGCCCCAGCATTTT. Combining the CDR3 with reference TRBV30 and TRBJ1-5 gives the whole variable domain SQTIHQWPATLVQPVGSPLSLECTVEGTSNPNLYWYRQAAGRGLQLLFYSVGIGQISSEVPQNLSASRPQDRQFILSSKKLLLSDSGFYLCAWRKRDRGPGQPQHFGDGTRLSIL.

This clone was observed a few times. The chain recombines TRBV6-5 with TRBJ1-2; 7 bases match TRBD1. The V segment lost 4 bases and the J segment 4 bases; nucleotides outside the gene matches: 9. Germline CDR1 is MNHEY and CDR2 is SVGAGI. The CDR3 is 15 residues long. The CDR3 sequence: CASSSGDYRGYGYTF. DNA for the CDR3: TGTGCCAGCAGTTCGGGGGATTACAGGGGCTATGGCTACACCTTC.

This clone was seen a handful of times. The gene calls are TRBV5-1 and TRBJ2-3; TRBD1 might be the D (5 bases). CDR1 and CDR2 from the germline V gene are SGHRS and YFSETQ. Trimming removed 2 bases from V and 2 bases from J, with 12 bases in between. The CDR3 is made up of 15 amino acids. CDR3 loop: CASSFSGGHTDTQYF. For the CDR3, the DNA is TGCGCCAGCAGCTTTTCAGGCGGACACACAGATACGCAGTATTTT.

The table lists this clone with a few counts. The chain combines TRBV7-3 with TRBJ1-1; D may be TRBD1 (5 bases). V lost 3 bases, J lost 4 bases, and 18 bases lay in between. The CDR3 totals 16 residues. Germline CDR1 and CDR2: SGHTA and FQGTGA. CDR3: CASSFDRRASVTEAFF. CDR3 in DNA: TGTGCCAGCAGCTTCGACAGACGCGCCTCCGTCACTGAAGCTTTCTTT.

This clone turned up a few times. The CDR3 nucleotides are TGTGCCATCAGTGAGCCAAGACTAGCGGGAGCGGAGACCCAGTACTTC. Its protein is CAISEPRLAGAETQYF. The gene calls are TRBV10-3 and TRBJ2-5; 12 bases are a match to TRBD2. Germline V gene sequence: CDR1 ENHRY, CDR2 SYGVKD. This CDR3 has 16 amino acids. The V and J ends lost 2 bases and 5 bases, in that order; junction bases with no gene match: 6.

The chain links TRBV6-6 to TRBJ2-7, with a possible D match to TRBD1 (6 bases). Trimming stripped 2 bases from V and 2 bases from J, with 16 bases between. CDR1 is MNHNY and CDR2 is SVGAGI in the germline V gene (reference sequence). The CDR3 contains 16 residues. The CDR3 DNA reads TGTGCCAGCAGTTACGGGAACAGGGAATTGACCTACGAGCAGTACTTC. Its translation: CASSYGNRELTYEQYF.

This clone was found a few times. The CDR3 here is CSVDWTGSDGYTF. CDR3 coding DNA: TGCAGCGTTGATTGGACAGGCTCCGATGGCTACACCTTC. The chain carries TRBV29-1 and TRBJ1-2; 7 bases agree with TRBD1. Germline values: CDR1 SQVTM, CDR2 ANQGSEA. The CDR3 covers 13 residues. The J segment lost 6 bases and the V segment lost 3 bases, leaving 7 bases of the junction unmatched.